Listed below are T cell receptor beta chains from one sample, sequenced in a study of beta chain features in type 1 diabetes. Profiled with immunoSEQ multiplex PCR; TCRdb holds only in-frame clones, not every one. The sample includes around 300,000 clones, about 15% seen only once; the top ten take roughly 0.015%. The material sequenced was naive CD4+ T cells from blood. The receptor source for this set is a man aged 18-30 years with type 1 diabetes. The CDR3 runs from the conserved cysteine through the conserved F or W. The order of the fields is CDR3 DNA, CDR3 protein, D gene, V gene, J gene, clone size. A D gene is named only where the DNA matches it firmly. Size tells how often a clone was seen (once, few, many) or the class of an expanded clone, and some rows leave it out.

DNA: TGTGCCAGCAGCAGGGACTTCACCTACGAGCAGTACTTC; CDR3: CASSRDFTYEQYF; D: NA; V: TRBV21-1; J: TRBJ2-7; size: few
DNA: TGTGCCAGCAGCCAAGGGGGGGGGCGAGCTTTCTTT; CDR3: CASSQGGGRAFF; D: NA; V: TRBV14; J: TRBJ1-1; size: NA
DNA: TGTGCCAGCAGCGGGACAGGGGGGGATCAGCCCCAGCATTTT; CDR3: CASSGTGGDQPQHF; D: TRBD1; V: TRBV7-2; J: TRBJ1-5; size: few
DNA: TGCGCCACCCCGGACAGGGCCGGCTATGGCTACACCTTC; CDR3: CATPDRAGYGYTF; D: TRBD1; V: TRBV5-1; J: TRBJ1-2; size: NA
DNA: TGTGCCAGCAGTTTATTTGAGCGGGAGGGAGACGAGCAGTACTTC; CDR3: CASSLFEREGDEQYF; D: TRBD2; V: TRBV28; J: TRBJ2-7; size: NA
DNA: TGTGCCTGGAGCCCAGGACGTCTTAGCGGGGTATGGTGGGCCAAAAACATTCAGTACTTC; CDR3: CAWSPGRLSGVWWAKNIQYF; D: TRBD2; V: TRBV30; J: TRBJ2-4; size: few
DNA: TGTGCCAGCTCGCCCTTCGTGCCGGAGAGCTCCTACAATGAGCAGTTCTTC; CDR3: CASSPFVPESSYNEQFF; D: NA; V: TRBV18; J: TRBJ2-1; size: NA
DNA: TGTGCCAGCAGACGAATGGAAGCGGGAGAAGATACGCAGTATTTT; CDR3: CASRRMEAGEDTQYF; D: TRBD2; V: TRBV28; J: TRBJ2-3; size: few
DNA: TGTGCCAGCAGCTTCGGGACAGGGGCGAAAAAACTGTTTTTT; CDR3: CASSFGTGAKKLFF; D: TRBD1; V: TRBV9; J: TRBJ1-4; size: few
DNA: TGTGCCTGGAATGGGCAGGCTCATGAGACCCAGTACTTC; CDR3: CAWNGQAHETQYF; D: NA; V: TRBV30; J: TRBJ2-5; size: few
DNA: TGTGCCACTGGTGTGGACATCGGTGCGGGGTTGTTTTTT; CDR3: CATGVDIGAGLFF; D: NA; V: TRBV2; J: TRBJ1-4; size: NA
DNA: TGTGCCAGCTCACCCCGTGAGGACGGCGGGCTATTAGAAGCTTTCTTT; CDR3: CASSPREDGGLLEAFF; D: NA; V: TRBV18; J: TRBJ1-1; size: NA
DNA: TGCAGCGTTGTCGGGACTAGCGGGGAGTACTCCTACGAGCAGTACTTC; CDR3: CSVVGTSGEYSYEQYF; D: TRBD2; V: TRBV29-1; J: TRBJ2-7; size: few
DNA: TGTGCCAGCAGTTCTGTTCTCTACAATGAGCAGTTCTTC; CDR3: CASSSVLYNEQFF; D: NA; V: TRBV6-1; J: TRBJ2-1; size: NA
DNA: TGTGCCAGCTCGCGGCCGGATGGGGCCAACGTCCTGACTTTC; CDR3: CASSRPDGANVLTF; D: NA; V: TRBV9; J: TRBJ2-6; size: few
DNA: TGTGCCTGGAGGTGGGGACAGAGCACAGATACGCAGTATTTT; CDR3: CAWRWGQSTDTQYF; D: TRBD1; V: TRBV30; J: TRBJ2-3; size: NA
DNA: TGTGCCTGGACTGCCCGGGACAGGTCTCCCGGGGAGCTGTTTTTT; CDR3: CAWTARDRSPGELFF; D: TRBD1; V: TRBV30; J: TRBJ2-2; size: few
DNA: TGTGCTAGTGGTTTGGTGGCGGAAACCTACAATGAGCAGTTCTTC; CDR3: CASGLVAETYNEQFF; D: NA; V: TRBV12-5; J: TRBJ2-1; size: NA